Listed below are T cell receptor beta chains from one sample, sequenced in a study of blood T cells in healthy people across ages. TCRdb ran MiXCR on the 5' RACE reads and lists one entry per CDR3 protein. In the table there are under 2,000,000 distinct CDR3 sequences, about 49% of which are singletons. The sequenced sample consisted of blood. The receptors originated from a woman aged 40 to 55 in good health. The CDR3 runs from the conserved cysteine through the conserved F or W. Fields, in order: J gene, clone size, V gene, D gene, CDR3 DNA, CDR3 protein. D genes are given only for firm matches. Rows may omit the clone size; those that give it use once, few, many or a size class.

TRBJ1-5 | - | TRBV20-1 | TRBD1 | TGCAGTGCCGCCACCGGGACAGGGATCGTTTTCAATCAGCCCCAGCATTTT | CSAATGTGIVFNQPQHF
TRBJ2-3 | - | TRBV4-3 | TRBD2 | TGCGCCAGCAGCCAAGATACCGCGACTAGCGGGGAAACAGATACGCAGTATTTT | CASSQDTATSGETDTQYF
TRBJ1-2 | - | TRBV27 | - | TGTGCCAGCAGCCTCACAGGACCTCCTAACTATGGCTACACCTTC | CASSLTGPPNYGYTF
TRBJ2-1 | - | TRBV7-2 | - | TGTGCCAGCAGACTAGGGTCCGAGGAGCAGTTCTTC | CASRLGSEEQFF
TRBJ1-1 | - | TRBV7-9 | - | TGTGCCAGCAGCTTCAGCCCTAAGGGGGACACTGAAGCTTTCTTT | CASSFSPKGDTEAFF
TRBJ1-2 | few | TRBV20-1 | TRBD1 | TGCAGTGCCATCGCCCCAGACGGGACAGGGAACGGCTACACCTTC | CSAIAPDGTGNGYTF
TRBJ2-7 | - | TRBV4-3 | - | TGCGCCAGCAGCCAAGTGCTCGGGGTTATGTACGAGCAGTACTTC | CASSQVLGVMYEQYF
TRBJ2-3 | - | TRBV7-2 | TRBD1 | TGTGCCAGCAGCTCCTTCCCCGGGACAGGGGGCGGAAATACGCAGTATTTT | CASSSFPGTGGGNTQYF
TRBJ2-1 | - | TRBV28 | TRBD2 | TGTGCCAGCAGTTTCGCGGGGGGGCGGGAATACAATGAGCAGTTCTTC | CASSFAGGREYNEQFF
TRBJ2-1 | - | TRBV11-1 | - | TGTGCCAGCAGCCCCATGGGGGGGCGAAATGAGCAGTTCTTC | CASSPMGGRNEQFF
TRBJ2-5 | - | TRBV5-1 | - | TGCGCCAGCAGCTTGGGGTATAAGGGTGAGACCCAGTACTTC | CASSLGYKGETQYF
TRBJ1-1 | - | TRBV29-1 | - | TGCAGCGTTGTGGACGCTGAAGCTTTCTTT | CSVVDAEAFF
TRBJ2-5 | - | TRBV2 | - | TGTGCCAGCAACTTCTACGGGGGAGAGACCCAGTACTTC | CASNFYGGETQYF